This T cell receptor beta chain was documented in a study of radiation and T cells in renal cell carcinoma. Deletions cut 4 bases from V and 5 bases from J, with 11 bases between. The CDR3 sequence is 13 residues long. Only a few counts were recorded for this clone. Time point meaning: baseline pretreatment blood. The treatment denotes: 15 Gy SBRT to primary tumor, nephrectomy 4 weeks later. Sequenced by immunoSEQ multiplex PCR; TCRdb stores in-frame clones only, minus some. The sample yields approximately 45,000 clones, 83% seen once. The source of this sequence is a woman aged 70 to 79 with renal cell carcinoma. The source material was blood, sampled from a patient whose treatment included radiotherapy and nephrectomy. The rearrangement joins TRBV23-1 to TRBJ1-1; a weak D match, TRBD1 (5 bases). TRBV23-1 is designated an ORF whose function remains uncertain. In nucleotides, the CDR3 is TGCGCCAGCAGTCTCTGGAAGGGGACTGAAGCTTTCTTT. As protein: CASSLWKGTEAFF.